These 12 T cell receptor beta chains share one sample of origin, sequenced in a study of cytomegalovirus exposure and HLA in healthy donors (dated by TCRdb to 2016 to 2017). Library method: the immunoSEQ multiplex PCR assay. For the multiplex PCR, a mixture combining 60 forward primers for TCR Vbeta segments and 13 reverse primers for TCR Jbeta segments was used. TCRdb holds this immuneACCESS table with in-frame rearrangements only. Some clones are missing; in checked studies, unresolved V genes explain under half, and the rest has no known cause. For this sample the table gives over 85,000 clones, of which roughly four fifths were detected only once. 0.45% to 0.6% of the sample lies in the top ten. What was sequenced was PBMCs. Receptors originate from a man aged 30 to 45 in good health and CMV-seronegative.

The rearrangement uses TRBV9 and TRBJ1-2; D is possibly TRBD1 (6 bases). Germline values: CDR1 SGDLS, CDR2 YYNGEE. CDR3 length equals 14 residues. V lost 3 bases, J lost 6 bases, and 15 bases lay in between. The CDR3 DNA is TGTGCCAGCAGCGAGACGGGGACAAGTAATGGCTACACCTTC. This sequence encodes CASSETGTSNGYTF. Full variable domain (remainder filled in from reference TRBV9 and TRBJ1-2): DSGVTQTPKHLITATGQRVTLRCSPRSGDLSVYWYQQSLDQGLQFLIQYYNGEERAKGNILERFSAQQFPDLHSELNLSSLELGDSALYFCASSETGTSNGYTFGSGTRLTVV.

V gene TRBV29-1 combines with J gene TRBJ2-1, with D hard to call. V was clipped by 4 bases and J by 12 bases, with 13 bases between them. This CDR3 is 11 amino acids long. Germline V gene lookup returns CDR1 SQVTM and CDR2 ANQGSEA. CDR3 coding DNA: TGCAGCGTTGTCCCCAAGTGCGTGCAGTTCTTC. Its protein product is CSVVPKCVQFF.

The chain carries TRBV7-8 and TRBJ1-1, with D possibly TRBD1 on 6 matching bases. Looked up from germline, CDR1 is SGHVS and CDR2 is FQNEAQ. The CDR3 is made up of 16 amino acids. Deletions cut 4 bases from V and 0 bases from J, with 15 bases between. CDR3 DNA sequence: TGTGCCAGCAGCTGGGAGCACAGGGTGATGAACACTGAAGCTTTCTTT. Its translation is CASSWEHRVMNTEAFF.

This clone was observed a few times. J is TRBJ2-7 and V is TRBV27, with 9 positions matching TRBD2. The V gene's germline CDR1 is MNHEY and CDR2 SMNVEV (reference sequence). Trimming took 3 bases from V and 2 from J; bases not matched to a gene: 2. The CDR3 extends over 14 amino acids. The CDR3 spells CASSLASGAYEQYV. The CDR3 coding sequence is TGTGCCAGCAGTTTGGCTAGCGGGGCCTACGAGCAGTACGTC.

The rearrangement uses TRBV27 and TRBJ1-5; D possibly corresponds to TRBD1 (5 bases). Germline loops: CDR1 MNHEY, CDR2 SMNVEV (reference sequence). This CDR3 has 22 residues. Trimming left V 3 bases short and J 2 bases short, with 32 bases between. The CDR3, as DNA: TGTGCCAGCAGTTTGCCTTCGGAAGCCCGGGGGGAGGGATATAATGGCAATCAGCCCCAGCATTTT. Protein sequence: CASSLPSEARGEGYNGNQPQHF.

The chain links TRBV5-1 to TRBJ2-7; 8 bases are a match to TRBD1. This CDR3 comprises 16 residues. Trimming removed 1 base from V and 4 bases from J; junction bases left unmatched: 10. Germline values: CDR1 SGHRS, CDR2 YFSETQ. The CDR3 DNA reads TGCGCCAGCAGCTTGTCCACCCCGGGACAGGCTTACGAGCAGTACTTC. This encodes CASSLSTPGQAYEQYF.

The chain carries TRBV9 and TRBJ2-1; TRBD2 matches 14 bases. The CDR3 runs to 16 residues. The germline V gene encodes CDR1 SGDLS and CDR2 YYNGEE. V dropped 4 bases and J dropped 2; count of bases not matched to a gene: 2. The CDR3 bases are TGTGCCAGCAGCCAGACTAGCGGGAGGGCCTACAATGAGCAGTTCTTC. Its translation is CASSQTSGRAYNEQFF.

The J gene is TRBJ1-5, the V gene TRBV27, with 10 bases aligning to TRBD1. This CDR3 contains 16 residues. J was trimmed by 6 bases and V by 6 bases; bases with no gene match: 11. Germline values: CDR1 MNHEY, CDR2 SMNVEV (reference sequence). The CDR3 bases are TGTGCCAGCAGCCCGGATCGTGACAGGGGGCGTCAGCCCCAGCATTTT. Encoded protein: CASSPDRDRGRQPQHF.

The V call is TRBV5-1, the J call TRBJ2-5, with TRBD2 identical over 14 bases. There are 16 residues in the CDR3. V lost 3 bases, J lost 5 bases, and 6 bases stayed unmatched. CDR1 and CDR2 (germline): SGHRS, YFSETQ. CDR3 sequence (DNA): TGCGCCAGCAGCTCCGGGACTAGCGGGAGATGGGAGACCCAGTACTTC. This gives the protein CASSSGTSGRWETQYF.

This clone was counted between two and nine times. In DNA form, the CDR3 reads TGTGCCAGCACCATGGGGACAAACTATGGCTACACCTTC. Its protein is CASTMGTNYGYTF. The J gene is TRBJ1-2, the V gene TRBV6-1, with TRBD1 as a possible D gene (6 bases). Germline V lookup: CDR1 MNHNS, CDR2 SASEGT. Trimming stripped 7 bases from V and 2 bases from J, with 11 bases between. The CDR3 is 13 residues long.

V is TRBV5-1 and J is TRBJ2-7, with a tentative D call TRBD2 (5 bases). Germline V gene lookup returns CDR1 SGHRS and CDR2 YFSETQ. This CDR3 is built from 14 residues. V shed 7 bases and J shed 1 base, with 15 bases lying between them. CDR3 region: CASRGRERSYEQYF. The DNA for the CDR3 is TGCGCCAGCCGGGGAAGGGAGAGGTCCTACGAGCAGTACTTC.

The chain couples TRBV2 to TRBJ2-7; TRBD2 matches at 8 bases. V was pared by 3 bases and J by 0 bases, with 13 bases of the junction left unmatched. CDR1 SNHLY and CDR2 FYNNEI come from the germline V gene. The CDR3 is 18 amino acids. CDR3 DNA sequence: TGTGCCAGCAGTGAGTTCCCGCTAGCGGGCTTGGCCTCCTACGAGCAGTACGTC. Translating it yields CASSEFPLAGLASYEQYV.